This TCR beta chain was recovered during a study of cytomegalovirus exposure and HLA in healthy donors. Regarding the study as a whole: An assumption of roughly uniform sequencing depth across donors underlay the presence/absence analyses.

Concerning this clone itself: The antigen is unknown.

Primers: 60 Vbeta forward and 13 Jbeta reverse. Data came from immunoSEQ multiplex PCR; TCRdb stores just in-frame clones and leaves some out. The repertoire holds approximately 250,000 clones, with over 75% as singletons. With 1 base removed from V and 4 bases from J, the gap between germline ends came to 16 bases. CDR3 length: 16 residues. CDR1 is MNHEY and CDR2 is SMNVEV in the germline V gene (reference sequence). V is TRBV27 and J is TRBJ1-2; tentatively, D is TRBD1 (5 bases). The sample taken for sequencing was PBMCs. The sequence came from a boy aged 10-17 years in good health and CMV-seronegative. Here the CDR3 DNA reads TGTGCCAGCAGTTTATACGCGCGGGGCAGAGCCTATGGCTACACCTTC. Translated: CASSLYARGRAYGYTF.